This T cell receptor (beta chain) was observed in a study of tumor and adjacent non-tumor tissue in lung cancer. Study overall: Stage I to III disease affected 9 to 10 men and roughly five women aged about 30 to 76. Samples averaged around 4.2 million productive TCRbeta reads each.

This clonotype was seen ten or more times. No cell sorting was done before RNA was extracted from the tissue. More than 3 cm separated this lung sample from the edge of the tumor. TCRbeta libraries were built with three rounds of nested PCR, modified from ARM-PCR. Using its own MiXCR run on the multiplex PCR reads, TCRdb lists one record per CDR3 protein. The sample yields 40,000 to 45,000 distinct CDR3 sequences, roughly 60% seen once. Deletions cut 5 bases from V and 8 bases from J, with 15 bases between. CDR3 size: 13 residues. CDR1 SEHNR and CDR2 FQNEAQ come from the germline V gene (reference sequence).

The source material was distant non-tumor lung tissue. The chain couples TRBV7-9 to TRBJ1-2; D not certain. The sequence came from a woman between 35 and 50 years old with non-small cell lung cancer. Here the CDR3 reads CASSPRGFQGYTF. The CDR3 coding sequence is TGTGCCAGCAGCCCAAGAGGGTTTCAGGGCTACACCTTC.